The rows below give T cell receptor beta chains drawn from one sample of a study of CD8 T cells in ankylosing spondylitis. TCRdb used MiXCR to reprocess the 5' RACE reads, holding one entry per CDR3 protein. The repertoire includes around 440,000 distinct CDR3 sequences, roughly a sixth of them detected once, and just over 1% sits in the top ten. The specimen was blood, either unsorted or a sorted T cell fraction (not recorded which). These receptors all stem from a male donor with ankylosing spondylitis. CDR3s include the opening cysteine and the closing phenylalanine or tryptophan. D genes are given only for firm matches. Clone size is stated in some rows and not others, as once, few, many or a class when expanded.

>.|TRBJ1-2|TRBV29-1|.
CSVAGGPYGYTF
TGCAGCGTTGCCGGGGGTCCGTACGGCTACACCTTC
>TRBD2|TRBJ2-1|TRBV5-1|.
CASSLWSGGHNEQFF
TGCGCCAGCAGCTTGTGGAGCGGGGGACACAATGAGCAGTTCTTC
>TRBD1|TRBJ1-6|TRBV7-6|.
CASSRFGTADNSPLHF
TGTGCCAGCAGCCGCTTCGGGACAGCTGATAATTCACCCCTCCACTTT
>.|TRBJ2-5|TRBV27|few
CASGWWTSRETQYF
TGTGCCAGCGGTTGGTGGACATCGAGGGAGACCCAGTACTTC
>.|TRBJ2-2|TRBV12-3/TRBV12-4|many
CASSLMLGGGELFF
TGTGCCAGCAGTTTAATGCTCGGGGGCGGGGAGCTGTTTTTT
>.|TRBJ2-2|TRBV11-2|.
CASSLSGDRTGELFF
TGTGCCAGCAGCTTATCGGGGGATCGCACCGGGGAGCTGTTTTTT
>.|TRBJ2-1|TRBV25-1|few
CASSENPHLGGNHNEQFF
TGTGCCAGCAGTGAGAATCCTCACCTAGGCGGCAATCACAATGAGCAGTTCTTC
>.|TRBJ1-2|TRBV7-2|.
CASSSQGSLYGYTF
TGTGCCAGCAGCTCACAGGGTAGTCTCTATGGCTACACCTTC
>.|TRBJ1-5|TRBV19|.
CASSKQLIQPQHF
TGTGCCAGTAGTAAGCAGTTAATTCAGCCCCAGCATTTT
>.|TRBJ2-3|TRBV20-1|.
CSAGNTRGTATDTQYF
TGCAGTGCTGGCAATACCCGGGGGACAGCCACAGATACGCAGTATTTT
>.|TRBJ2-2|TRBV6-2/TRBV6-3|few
CASIAGRRNTGELFF
TGTGCCAGCATCGCCGGGCGGCGAAACACCGGGGAGCTGTTTTTT
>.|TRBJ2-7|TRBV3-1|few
CASSQGVTDTYEQYF
TGTGCCAGCAGCCAAGGTGTGACAGACACCTACGAGCAGTACTTC
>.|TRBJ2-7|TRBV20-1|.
CSASRAGNSYEQYF
TGCAGTGCTAGCCGGGCAGGTAACTCCTACGAGCAGTACTTC
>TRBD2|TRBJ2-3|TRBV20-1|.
CSARLAGGTYTQYF
TGCAGTGCTAGACTAGCGGGAGGGACGTATACGCAGTATTTT
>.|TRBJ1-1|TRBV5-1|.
CASSPTGSPINTEAFF
TGCGCCAGCAGCCCCACGGGGAGCCCTATCAACACTGAAGCTTTCTTT
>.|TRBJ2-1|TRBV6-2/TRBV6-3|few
CASSYNVHGGNEQFF
TGTGCCAGCAGTTACAATGTCCACGGGGGCAATGAGCAGTTCTTC
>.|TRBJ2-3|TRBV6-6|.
CASSSQTDTQYF
TGTGCCAGCAGTTCACAAACAGATACGCAGTATTTT
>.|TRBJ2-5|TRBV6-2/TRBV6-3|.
CASSYGRGTTGETQYF
TGTGCCAGCAGTTACGGTAGGGGGACTACCGGGGAGACCCAGTACTTC
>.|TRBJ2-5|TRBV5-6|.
CASTRTRRETQYF
TGTGCCAGCACCCGGACCAGAAGAGAGACCCAGTACTTC
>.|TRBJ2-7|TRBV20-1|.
CSARDRSRGNEQYF
TGCAGTGCTAGAGATCGTTCCAGGGGCAACGAGCAGTACTTC
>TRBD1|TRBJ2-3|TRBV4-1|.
CASSHDFGQGPTDTQYF
TGCGCCAGCAGCCATGACTTCGGACAGGGGCCGACAGATACGCAGTATTTT
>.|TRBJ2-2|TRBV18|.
CASSQLSTGHDTGELFF
TGTGCCAGCTCACAACTCTCTACCGGGCATGACACCGGGGAGCTGTTTTTT
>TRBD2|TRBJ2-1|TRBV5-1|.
CASSLRTSGRLYNEQFF
TGCGCCAGCAGCTTGAGAACTAGCGGGAGGCTTTACAATGAGCAGTTCTTC
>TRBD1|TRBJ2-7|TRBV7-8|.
CASSPTGTGPYEQYF
TGTGCCAGCAGCCCCACCGGGACAGGGCCCTACGAGCAGTACTTC
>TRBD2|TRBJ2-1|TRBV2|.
CASEGVVAGGTYNEQFF
TGTGCCAGCGAAGGAGTAGTGGCGGGGGGGACCTACAATGAGCAGTTCTTC
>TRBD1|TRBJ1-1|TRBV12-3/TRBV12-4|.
CASSWTGVSTEAFF
TGTGCCAGCAGTTGGACAGGGGTGAGCACTGAAGCTTTCTTT
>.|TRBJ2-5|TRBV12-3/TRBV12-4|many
CASSKEFAKVTQYF
TGTGCCAGCAGTAAGGAGTTTGCCAAGGTGACCCAGTACTTC
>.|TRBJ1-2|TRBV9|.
CASSGPGGKANYGYTF
TGTGCCAGCAGCGGCCCCGGGGGGAAGGCTAACTATGGCTACACCTTC
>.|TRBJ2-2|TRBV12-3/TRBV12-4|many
CASRRDTNTGELFF
TGTGCCAGCAGGCGGGACACCAACACCGGGGAGCTGTTTTTT
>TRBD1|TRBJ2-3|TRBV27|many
CASSLFGQGASTDTQYF
TGTGCCAGCAGTTTGTTCGGACAGGGGGCTAGCACAGATACGCAGTATTTT
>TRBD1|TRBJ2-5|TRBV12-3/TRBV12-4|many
CASSRGDSQETQYF
TGTGCCAGCAGTCGAGGGGACAGCCAAGAGACCCAGTACTTC
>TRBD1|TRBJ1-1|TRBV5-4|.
CASSWGQMNTEAFF
TGTGCCAGCAGCTGGGGACAGATGAACACTGAAGCTTTCTTT
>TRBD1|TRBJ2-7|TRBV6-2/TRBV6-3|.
CASSLADRVEQYF
TGTGCCAGCAGTCTCGCGGACAGGGTCGAGCAGTACTTC
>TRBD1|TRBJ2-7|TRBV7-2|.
CASSARDRGTEQYF
TGTGCCAGCAGCGCTCGGGACAGGGGTACAGAGCAGTACTTC
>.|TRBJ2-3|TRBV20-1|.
CSASPRSKGGGTDTQYF
TGCAGTGCTAGCCCCCGCTCAAAGGGAGGAGGCACAGATACGCAGTATTTT
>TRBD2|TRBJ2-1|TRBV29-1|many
CSVEVLAGRDEQFF
TGCAGCGTTGAAGTCCTAGCGGGACGGGATGAGCAGTTCTTC
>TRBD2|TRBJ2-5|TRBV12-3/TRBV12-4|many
CASSPSGGAETQYF
TGTGCCAGCAGTCCCAGCGGGGGGGCTGAGACCCAGTACTTC
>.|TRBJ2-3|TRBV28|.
CASSLPHSTDTQYF
TGTGCCAGCAGTTTACCCCATAGCACAGATACGCAGTATTTT
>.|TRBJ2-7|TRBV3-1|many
CASSPNPVAYEQYF
TGTGCCAGCAGCCCAAACCCAGTGGCTTACGAGCAGTACTTC
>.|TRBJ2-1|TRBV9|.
CASSVGGSINEQFF
TGTGCCAGCAGCGTAGGCGGCAGCATAAATGAGCAGTTCTTC
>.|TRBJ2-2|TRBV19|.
CASSPTRSDTGELFF
TGTGCCAGTAGTCCCACTAGATCGGACACCGGGGAGCTGTTTTTT